The sequence of this T cell receptor beta chain was determined in a study of T cells after posttransplantation cyclophosphamide. About this clone: What it recognizes is unknown.

General study results and limits: Later blood repertoires were often dominated by clones from the donor CD8+ memory compartment.

CDR1 is KGHSH, CDR2 LQKENI, per germline. After removal of 6 bases from V and 5 bases from J, the junction contained 10 bases not matched to a gene. This CDR3 is 14 amino acids long. The protocol was immunoSEQ multiplex PCR, while the TCRdb copy is restricted to in-frame clones and leaves out a portion. Among approximately 47,000 clones, roughly 92% were seen once, and the ten largest hold approximately 3.1%. The specimen was PBMCs. This receptor was obtained from a woman in her fifties or sixties in good health and a related stem cell transplant donor. V is TRBV18 and J is TRBJ2-7, with 7 bases aligning to TRBD1. CDR3 sequence: CASSLETGSNEQYF. The DNA of the CDR3 is TGTGCCAGCTCCCTTGAGACAGGGTCGAACGAGCAGTACTTC.